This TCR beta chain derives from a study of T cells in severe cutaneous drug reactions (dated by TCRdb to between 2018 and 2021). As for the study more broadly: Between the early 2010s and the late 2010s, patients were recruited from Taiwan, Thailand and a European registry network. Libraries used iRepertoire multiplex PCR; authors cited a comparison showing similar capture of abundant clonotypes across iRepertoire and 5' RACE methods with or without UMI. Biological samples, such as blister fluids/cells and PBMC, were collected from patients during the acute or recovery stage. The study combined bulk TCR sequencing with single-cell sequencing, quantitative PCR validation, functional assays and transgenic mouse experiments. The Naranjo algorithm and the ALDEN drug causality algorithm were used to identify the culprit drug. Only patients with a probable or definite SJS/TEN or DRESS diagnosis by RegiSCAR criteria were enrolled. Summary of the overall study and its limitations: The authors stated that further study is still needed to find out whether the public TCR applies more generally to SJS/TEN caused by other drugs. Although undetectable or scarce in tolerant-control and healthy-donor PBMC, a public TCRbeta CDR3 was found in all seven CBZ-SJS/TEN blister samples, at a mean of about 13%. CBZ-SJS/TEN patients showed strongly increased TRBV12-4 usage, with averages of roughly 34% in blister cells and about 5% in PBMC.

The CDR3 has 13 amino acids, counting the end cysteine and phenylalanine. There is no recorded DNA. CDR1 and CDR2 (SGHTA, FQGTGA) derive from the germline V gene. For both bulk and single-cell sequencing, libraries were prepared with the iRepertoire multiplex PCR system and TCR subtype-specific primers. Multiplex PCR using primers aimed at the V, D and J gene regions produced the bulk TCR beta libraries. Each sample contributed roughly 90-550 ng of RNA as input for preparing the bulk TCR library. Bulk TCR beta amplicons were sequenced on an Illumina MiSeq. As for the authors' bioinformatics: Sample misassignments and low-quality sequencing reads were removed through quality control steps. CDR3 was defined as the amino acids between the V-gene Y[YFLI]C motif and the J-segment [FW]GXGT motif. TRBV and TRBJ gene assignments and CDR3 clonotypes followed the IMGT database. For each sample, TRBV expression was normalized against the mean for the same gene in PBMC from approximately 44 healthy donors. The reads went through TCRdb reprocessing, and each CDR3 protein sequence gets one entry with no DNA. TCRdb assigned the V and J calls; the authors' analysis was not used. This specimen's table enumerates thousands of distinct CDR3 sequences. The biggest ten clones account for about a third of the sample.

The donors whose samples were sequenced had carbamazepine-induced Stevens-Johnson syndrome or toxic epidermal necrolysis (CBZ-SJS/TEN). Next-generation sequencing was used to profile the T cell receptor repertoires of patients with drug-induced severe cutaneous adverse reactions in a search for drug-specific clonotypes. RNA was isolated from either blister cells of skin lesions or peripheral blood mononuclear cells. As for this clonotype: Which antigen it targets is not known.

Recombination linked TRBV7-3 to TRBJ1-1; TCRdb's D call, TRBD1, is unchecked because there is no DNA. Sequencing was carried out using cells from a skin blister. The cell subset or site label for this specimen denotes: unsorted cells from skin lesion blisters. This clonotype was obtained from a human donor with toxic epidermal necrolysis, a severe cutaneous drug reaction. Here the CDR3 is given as CASSGTQNTEAFF. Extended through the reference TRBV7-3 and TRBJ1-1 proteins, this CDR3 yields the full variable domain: GAGVSQTPSNKVTEKGKYVELRCDPISGHTALYWYRQSLGQGPEFLIYFQGTGAADDSGLPNDRFFAVRPEGSVSTLKIQRTERGDSAVYLCASSGTQNTEAFFGQGTRLTVV.